The subject of this entry is one T cell receptor (beta chain). Its matching antigen is unknown. The data originate from a study of vaccination effects on CD4 cells after COVID-19. Following culture for nine to ten days, CD4+ T cells were isolated. General study results and limits: Healthy vaccinees' vaccine-induced clones included only 1 of 255 cross-reacting with common cold coronaviruses.

The protocol was immunoSEQ multiplex PCR, while the TCRdb copy is restricted to in-frame clones and leaves out a portion. The sample includes roughly 36,000 clones, around 74% of them seen just once. This sequence originates from a human donor who received a COVID-19 vaccine. This specimen consisted of CD4+ T cells from PBMCs cultured without peptide, obtained before COVID-19 vaccination.

This CDR3 reads CASSYPGQGSPLHF. The CDR3 region has the DNA TGTGCCAGCAGTTACCCAGGACAGGGCTCACCCCTCCACTTT. The chain recombines TRBV6-2 or TRBV6-3 with TRBJ1-6, with TRBD1 matching 8 bases. This CDR3 is 14 amino acids long. Germline V gene lookup returns CDR1 MNHEY and CDR2 SVGEGT. Trimming at V came to 2 bases and at J to 10 bases, leaving 4 bases not matched to a gene.